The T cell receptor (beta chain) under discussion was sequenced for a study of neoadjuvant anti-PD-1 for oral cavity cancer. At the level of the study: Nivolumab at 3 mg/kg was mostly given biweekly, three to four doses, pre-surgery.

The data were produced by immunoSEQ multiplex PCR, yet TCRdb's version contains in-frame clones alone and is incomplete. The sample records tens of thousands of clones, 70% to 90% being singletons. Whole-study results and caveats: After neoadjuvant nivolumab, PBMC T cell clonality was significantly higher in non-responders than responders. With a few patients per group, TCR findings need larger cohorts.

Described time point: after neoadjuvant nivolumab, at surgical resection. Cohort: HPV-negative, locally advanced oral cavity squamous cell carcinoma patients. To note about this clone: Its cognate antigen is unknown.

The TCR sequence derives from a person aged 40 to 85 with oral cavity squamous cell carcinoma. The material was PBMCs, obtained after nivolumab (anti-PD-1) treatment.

The DNA for the CDR3 is TGTGCCAGCAGCCCCCGTTTGGGAGGGGAGGTCCTGACTTTC. It yields the protein CASSPRLGGEVLTF. The rearrangement links TRBV5-8 to TRBJ2-6; 7 nucleotides align to TRBD2. Trimming at V came to 4 bases and at J to 13 bases, leaving 11 bases not matched to a gene. CDR3 length: 14 residues. The germline V gene encodes CDR1 SGHTS and CDR2 YDEGEE.